These 26 T cell receptor beta chains were all obtained from the same sample, sequenced in a study of Ad26.COV2.S vaccination and SARS-CoV-2 variants. Generated by immunoSEQ multiplex PCR, the TCRdb table keeps only in-frame clones and is missing some. This sample yields some 320,000 clones, of which around 83% are seen a single time; roughly 2.1% belongs to the top ten. Treatment specified: around 19 received Ad26.COV2.S at low or high dose, single or two shots; roughly five received placebo; per-sample allocation not given. Specimens were obtained on day 63 following the first vaccine or placebo injection. The sequencing here drew on peripheral blood, taken in a trial of Ad26.COV2.S vaccine versus placebo. The receptor source for this set is a person aged 18 to 65 who received the Ad26.COV2.S COVID-19 vaccine or a placebo.

The chain links TRBV4-3 to TRBJ1-2, with D possibly matching TRBD1 (5 bases). Trimming cost V 0 bases and J 5 bases, with 10 bases left between them. The germline CDR1 and CDR2 sequences are LGHNA and YSLEER. The CDR3 covers 14 residues. CDR3 sequence (DNA): TGCGCCAGCAGCCAAGAGCAGGGTGTTTATGGCTACACCTTC. Translated: CASSQEQGVYGYTF.

This chain connects TRBV6-2 or TRBV6-3 to TRBJ1-3; no definite D call. Germline V gene lookup returns CDR1 MNHEY and CDR2 SVGEGT. The CDR3 sequence is 15 residues long. Trimming stripped 2 bases from V and 0 bases from J, with 8 bases between. CDR3 coding DNA: TGTGCCAGCAGTTACGGCGTGACCTCTGGAAACACCATATATTTT. This codes for CASSYGVTSGNTIYF.

The chain has TRBV9 and TRBJ1-2, with D hard to call. The CDR3 length is 13 residues. Germline V CDR1 and CDR2: SGDLS, YYNGEE. The V end lost 3 bases, the J end lost 3 bases, and 9 bases lay between the germline ends. The CDR3 sequence: CASSAPGHYGYTF. CDR3 DNA sequence: TGTGCCAGCAGCGCACCCGGGCACTATGGCTACACCTTC.

The gene calls are TRBV6-2 or TRBV6-3 and TRBJ1-1; D is uncertain. This CDR3 has 14 residues. CDR1 MNHEY and CDR2 SVGEGT come from the germline V gene. V was clipped by 3 bases and J by 1 base, with 9 bases between them. DNA of the CDR3: TGTGCCAGCAGTTATAACCGACAGAACACTGAAGCTTTCTTT. Its protein is CASSYNRQNTEAFF.

In nucleotides, the CDR3 is TGTGCCAGCAGCTTCGGACGGAGACTAGCGGGGGGGTGGACCTACGAGCAGTACTTC. It translates to CASSFGRRLAGGWTYEQYF. The rearrangement links TRBV11-2 to TRBJ2-7, with 14 bases matching TRBD2. This CDR3 contains 19 residues. With 3 bases clipped from V and 2 bases from J, the junction kept 12 bases outside the gene matches. Germline loops: CDR1 SGHAT, CDR2 FQNNGV.

The V call is TRBV3-1 (or the pseudogene TRBV3-2), the J call TRBJ2-3; TRBD2 aligns across 10 bases. Germline V gives CDR1 LGHDT, CDR2 YNNKEL (reference sequence). Unmatched junction bases numbered 16, after V lost 4 bases and J lost 6 bases. The CDR3 length is 18 residues. The CDR3 sequence: CASSLRGVLAGGGDTQYF. The CDR3 nucleotides read TGTGCCAGCAGCCTAAGAGGGGTGTTAGCGGGGGGAGGTGATACGCAGTATTTT.

A few counts support this clone. This rearrangement joins TRBV2 to TRBJ2-5; 8 bases match TRBD1. Trimming cost V 7 bases and J 5 bases; bases outside gene matches: 6. CDR1 is SNHLY, CDR2 FYNNEI, per germline. This CDR3 is 13 amino acids long. CDR3 sequence: CASTRTGWETQYF. The CDR3 region has the DNA TGTGCCAGCACTCGGACAGGGTGGGAGACCCAGTACTTC.

Worth noting for this clone: The same CDR3 is also encoded by other DNA sequences in this sample. The chain joins TRBV19 to TRBJ2-3, with 10 bases that match TRBD1. The ends lost 2 bases at V and 1 base at J; junction bases unmatched: 3. From germline, CDR1 is LNHDA and CDR2 SQIVND (reference sequence). The length of the CDR3 is 16 residues. The CDR3 coding sequence is TGTGCCAGTAGTATACTTGGGACAGGGGGCACAGATACGCAGTATTTT. Translating it yields CASSILGTGGTDTQYF.

About this clone: A read error may produce the germline difference seen at one junction end. The chain uses TRBV7-2 and TRBJ1-6; possibly TRBD1 for D (5 bases). The CDR3 is 14 residues long. CDR1 and CDR2 (germline): SGHTA, FQGNSA. CDR3 protein: CASSLAGYNSPLHF. CDR3 sequence (DNA): TGTGCCAGCAGCCTAGCAGGGTATAATTCACCCCTCCACTTT.

The rearrangement uses TRBV30 and TRBJ1-1; D gene uncertain. The CDR3 consists of 13 residues. Looked up from germline, CDR1 is GTSNPN and CDR2 is SVGIG (reference sequence). With 0 bases removed from V and 1 base from J, the gap between germline ends came to 6 bases. The CDR3 here is CAWSVSRNTEAFF. CDR3 nucleotide sequence: TGTGCCTGGAGTGTTTCACGGAACACTGAAGCTTTCTTT. The full variable domain, its missing parts supplied by reference TRBV30 and TRBJ1-1, is SQTIHQWPATLVQPVGSPLSLECTVEGTSNPNLYWYRQAAGRGLQLLFYSVGIGQISSEVPQNLSASRPQDRQFILSSKKLLLSDSGFYLCAWSVSRNTEAFFGQGTRLTVV.

The rearrangement links TRBV4-3 to TRBJ1-6, with D possibly being TRBD1 (5 bases). Germline CDR1 LGHNA, CDR2 YSLEER. This CDR3 has 14 residues. V lost 2 bases to trimming and J lost 9 bases, with 11 bases between them. The CDR3 DNA follows: TGCGCCAGCAGCCAAAGGGACGTAACTTCACCCCTCCACTTT. Residues: CASSQRDVTSPLHF.

This clone was seen a few times. CDR3 bases: TGTGCCAGCAGCTTACGGACAGGGGGCTTAGCTAATGAAAAACTGTTTTTT. Protein sequence: CASSLRTGGLANEKLFF. J is TRBJ1-4 and V is TRBV5-4, with 11 bases fitting TRBD1. V was clipped by 2 bases and J by 3 bases; unmatched bases: 6. CDR3 length: 17 residues. From germline, CDR1 is SGHNT and CDR2 YYREEE (reference sequence).

The rearrangement joins TRBV19 to TRBJ1-5, with 9 bases that match TRBD1. Germline V gene lookup returns CDR1 LNHDA and CDR2 SQIVND (reference sequence). V trimming: 7 bases; J trimming: 7 bases; junction bases outside the gene matches: 17. This CDR3 region has 17 residues. As DNA, the CDR3 is TGTGCCAGTACCTCACTTGGGGACAGGGAAGAGCGCCAGCCCCAGCATTTT. Its translation is CASTSLGDREERQPQHF.

V gene TRBV11-2 combines with J gene TRBJ2-1; possibly TRBD2 for D (5 bases). The germline V gene encodes CDR1 SGHAT and CDR2 FQNNGV. The CDR3 totals 15 residues. Trimming took 1 base from V and 10 from J, leaving 17 bases between them. CDR3 nucleotide sequence: TGTGCCAGCAGCTTAGTAGACGGATTGGACTGGGAGCAGTTCTTC. Residues: CASSLVDGLDWEQFF.

The rearrangement links TRBV5-1 to TRBJ1-1; tentatively, D is TRBD1 (5 bases). The CDR3 covers 15 residues. Germline V CDR1 and CDR2: SGHRS, YFSETQ. V was trimmed by 2 bases and J by 0 bases, leaving 11 bases between them. The CDR3 DNA sequence: TGCGCCAGCAGCTTCGATGGGGGACTGAACACTGAAGCTTTCTTT. This sequence encodes CASSFDGGLNTEAFF.

The chain links TRBV5-1 to TRBJ2-7; TRBD2 matches 11 bases. Germline CDR1 is SGHRS and CDR2 is YFSETQ. This CDR3 has 17 residues. V trimming: 0 bases; J trimming: 2 bases; junction bases outside the gene matches: 7. The CDR3 coding sequence is TGCGCCAGCAGCTTGGGCCCTAGCGGGGGGTCCCCCTACGAGCAGTACTTC. Encoded protein: CASSLGPSGGSPYEQYF.

The chain joins TRBV19 to TRBJ2-3; possible D gene TRBD1, 5 bases. Germline CDR1 is LNHDA and CDR2 is SQIVND (reference sequence). V lost 7 bases, J lost 0 bases, and 20 bases lay in between. The CDR3 consists of 17 residues. CDR3: CASNRKQASASTDTQYF. The CDR3 region has the DNA TGTGCCAGTAATCGGAAACAGGCGTCCGCTAGCACAGATACGCAGTATTTT.

This chain connects TRBV4-3 to TRBJ1-2; TRBD1 matches at 8 bases. Looked up from germline, CDR1 is LGHNA and CDR2 is YSLEER. With 1 base clipped from V and 4 bases from J, the junction kept 5 bases outside the gene matches. The CDR3 has 15 amino acids. CDR3 nucleotides: TGCGCCAGCAGCCAAGGCGCAGGGGGCGTCTATGGCTACACCTTC. It is translated as CASSQGAGGVYGYTF.

The chain couples TRBV9 to TRBJ1-1; D is unresolved. This CDR3 contains 16 residues. V lost 4 bases to trimming and J lost 4 bases, with 20 bases between them. Germline values: CDR1 SGDLS, CDR2 YYNGEE. For the CDR3, the DNA is TGTGCCAGCAGCCCCGCGGTGGGCTTAGGAGGCACTGAAGCTTTCTTT. It translates to CASSPAVGLGGTEAFF. Variable domain in full (rest from reference TRBV9 and TRBJ1-1): DSGVTQTPKHLITATGQRVTLRCSPRSGDLSVYWYQQSLDQGLQFLIQYYNGEERAKGNILERFSAQQFPDLHSELNLSSLELGDSALYFCASSPAVGLGGTEAFFGQGTRLTVV.

The V gene is TRBV6-1, the J gene TRBJ2-1; perhaps TRBD1 as D (5 bases). Germline V gene sequence: CDR1 MNHNS, CDR2 SASEGT. CDR3 length: 14 amino acids. V was shortened by 2 bases and J by 2 bases, with 7 bases between the two germline ends. The CDR3 here is CASSEQGPYNEQFF. The CDR3 region has the DNA TGTGCCAGCAGTGAACAGGGCCCCTACAATGAGCAGTTCTTC.

The chain combines TRBV27 with TRBJ1-3; D possibly corresponds to TRBD1 (6 bases). The V end lost 2 bases, the J end lost 7 bases, and 12 bases lay between the germline ends. The CDR3 loop spans 14 amino acids. Germline lookup yields CDR1 MNHEY and CDR2 SMNVEV (reference sequence). CDR3 DNA sequence: TGTGCCAGCAGTTTACAGGGGTTTGGGAACACCATATATTTT. The encoded protein is CASSLQGFGNTIYF.

The CDR3 DNA follows: TGTGCCAGCAGTGAATTGGGGGACAGAGCCATGAACACTGAAGCTTTCTTT. Its translation: CASSELGDRAMNTEAFF. The genes are TRBV25-1 and TRBJ1-1, with 7 bases fitting TRBD1. Germline V gene lookup returns CDR1 MGHDK and CDR2 SYGVNS. With 1 base clipped from V and 0 bases from J, the junction kept 8 bases outside the gene matches. This CDR3 spans 17 amino acids.

This sequence joins TRBV18 and TRBJ1-2; 9 nucleotides agree with TRBD1. The ends lost 10 bases at V and 8 bases at J; junction bases unmatched: 20. The germline gives CDR1 KGHSH, CDR2 LQKENI. CDR3 length: 16 amino acids. The CDR3 bases are TGTGCCACCCAACTGTCCCGGGACAGGGATCTAGGCGGCTACACCTTC. Encoded protein: CATQLSRDRDLGGYTF.

The chain has TRBV19 and TRBJ1-2; D is possibly TRBD1 (5 bases). This CDR3 has 13 residues. Germline loops: CDR1 LNHDA, CDR2 SQIVND (reference sequence). V dropped 6 bases and J dropped 4 bases, with 12 bases sitting between them. CDR3 residues: CASSSGPSYGYTF. The CDR3 DNA reads TGTGCCAGTAGCTCGGGGCCCTCCTATGGCTACACCTTC.

This clone has a single count. The chain is built from TRBV19 and TRBJ2-5; D is possibly TRBD1 or TRBD2 (5 bases each). The CDR3 runs to 13 residues. The V and J ends lost 9 bases and 5 bases respectively, with 16 bases between them. CDR1 is LNHDA and CDR2 is SQIVND in the germline V gene (reference sequence). The CDR3 sequence: CASRFRDRETQYF. DNA of the CDR3: TGTGCCAGCCGCTTCCGGGACCGGGAGACCCAGTACTTC.

The chain combines TRBV18 with TRBJ1-2, with a possible D match to TRBD1 (6 bases). The CDR3 length is 15 residues. CDR1 is KGHSH, CDR2 LQKENI, per germline. Trimming took off 5 bases at V and 3 bases at J, with 16 bases between the two ends. The CDR3 DNA is TGTGCCAGCTCAAAATCAGGGGAAGTACACTATGGCTACACCTTC. It encodes CASSKSGEVHYGYTF.